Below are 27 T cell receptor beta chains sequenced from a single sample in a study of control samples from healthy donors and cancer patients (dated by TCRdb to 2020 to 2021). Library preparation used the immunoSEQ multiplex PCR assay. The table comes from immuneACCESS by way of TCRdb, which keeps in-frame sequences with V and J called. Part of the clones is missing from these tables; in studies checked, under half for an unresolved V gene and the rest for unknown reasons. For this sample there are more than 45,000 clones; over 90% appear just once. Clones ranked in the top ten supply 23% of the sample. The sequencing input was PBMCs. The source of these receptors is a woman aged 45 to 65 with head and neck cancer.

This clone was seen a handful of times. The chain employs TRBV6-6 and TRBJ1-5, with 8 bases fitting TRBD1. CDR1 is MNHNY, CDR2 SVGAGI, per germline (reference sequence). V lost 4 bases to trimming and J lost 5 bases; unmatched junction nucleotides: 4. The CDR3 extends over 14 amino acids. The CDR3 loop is CASSSGGKDQPQHF. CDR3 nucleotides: TGTGCCAGCAGTTCAGGGGGCAAGGATCAGCCCCAGCATTTT.

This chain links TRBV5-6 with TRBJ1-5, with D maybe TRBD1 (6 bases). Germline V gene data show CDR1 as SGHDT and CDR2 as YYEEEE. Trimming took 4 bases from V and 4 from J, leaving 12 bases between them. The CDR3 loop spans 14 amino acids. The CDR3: CASSGPQGNQPQHF. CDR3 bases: TGTGCCAGCAGCGGGCCACAGGGAAATCAGCCCCAGCATTTT.

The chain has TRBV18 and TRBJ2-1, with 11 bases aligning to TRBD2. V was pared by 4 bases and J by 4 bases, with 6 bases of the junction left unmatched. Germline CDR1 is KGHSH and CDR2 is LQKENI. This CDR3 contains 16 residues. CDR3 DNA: TGTGCCAGCTCACTCACACTAGCGGGGGAGTACAATGAGCAGTTCTTC. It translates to CASSLTLAGEYNEQFF. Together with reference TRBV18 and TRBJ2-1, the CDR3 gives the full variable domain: NAGVMQNPRHLVRRRGQEARLRCSPMKGHSHVYWYRQLPEEGLKFMVYLQKENIIDESGMPKERFSAEFPKEGPSILRIQQVVRGDSAAYFCASSLTLAGEYNEQFFGPGTRLTVL.

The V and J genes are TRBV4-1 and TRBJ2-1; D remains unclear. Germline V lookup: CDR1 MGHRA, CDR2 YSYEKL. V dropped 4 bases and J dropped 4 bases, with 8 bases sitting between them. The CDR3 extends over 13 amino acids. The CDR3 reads CASSPGPYNEQFF. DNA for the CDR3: TGCGCCAGCAGCCCCGGGCCTTACAATGAGCAGTTCTTC.

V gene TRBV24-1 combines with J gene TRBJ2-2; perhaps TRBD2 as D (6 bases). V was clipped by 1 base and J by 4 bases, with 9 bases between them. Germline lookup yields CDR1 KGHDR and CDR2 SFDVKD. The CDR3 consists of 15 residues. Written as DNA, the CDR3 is TGTGCCACCAGTGATTTTGGAGGGACCACCGGGGAGCTGTTTTTT. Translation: CATSDFGGTTGELFF.

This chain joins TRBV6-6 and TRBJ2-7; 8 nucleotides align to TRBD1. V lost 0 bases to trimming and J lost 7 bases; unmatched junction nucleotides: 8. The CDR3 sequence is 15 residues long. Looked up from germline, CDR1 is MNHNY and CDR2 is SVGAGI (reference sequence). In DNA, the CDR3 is TGTGCCAGCAGTTACTCCGTGGACAGGGTTGGTGAGCAGTACTTC. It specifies CASSYSVDRVGEQYF.

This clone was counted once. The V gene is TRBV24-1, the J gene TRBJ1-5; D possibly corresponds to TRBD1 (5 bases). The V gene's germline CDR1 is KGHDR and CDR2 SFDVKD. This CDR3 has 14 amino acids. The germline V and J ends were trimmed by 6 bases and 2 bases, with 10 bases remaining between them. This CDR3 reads CATSRAGGNQPQHF. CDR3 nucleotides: TGTGCCACCAGTAGGGCGGGGGGCAATCAGCCCCAGCATTTT.

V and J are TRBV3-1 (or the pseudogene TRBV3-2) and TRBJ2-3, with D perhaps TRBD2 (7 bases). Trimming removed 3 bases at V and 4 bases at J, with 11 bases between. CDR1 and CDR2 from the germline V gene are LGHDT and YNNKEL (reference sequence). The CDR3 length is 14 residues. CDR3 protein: CASSHGGPADTQYF. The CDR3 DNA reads TGTGCCAGCAGCCACGGGGGGCCGGCAGATACGCAGTATTTT.

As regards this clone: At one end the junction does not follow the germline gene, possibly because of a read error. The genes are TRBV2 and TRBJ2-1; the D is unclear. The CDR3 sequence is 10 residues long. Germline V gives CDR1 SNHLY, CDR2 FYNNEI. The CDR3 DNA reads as TGTGCCAGCAGTGAAATCCGAATCATCTTC. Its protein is CASSEIRIIF.

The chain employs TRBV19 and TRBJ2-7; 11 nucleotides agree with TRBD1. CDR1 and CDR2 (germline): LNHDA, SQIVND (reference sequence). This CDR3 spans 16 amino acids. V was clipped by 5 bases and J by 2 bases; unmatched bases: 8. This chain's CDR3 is CASSLRTGGFTYEQYF. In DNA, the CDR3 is TGTGCCAGTAGTTTAAGGACAGGGGGCTTCACCTACGAGCAGTACTTC.

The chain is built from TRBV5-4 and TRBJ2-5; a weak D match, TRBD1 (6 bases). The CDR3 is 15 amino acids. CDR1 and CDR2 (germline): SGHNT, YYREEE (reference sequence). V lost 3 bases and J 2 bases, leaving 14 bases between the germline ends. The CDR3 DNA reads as TGTGCCAGCAGCTCCGTTCCCCAGGGGCAAGAGACCCAGTACTTC. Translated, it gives CASSSVPQGQETQYF.

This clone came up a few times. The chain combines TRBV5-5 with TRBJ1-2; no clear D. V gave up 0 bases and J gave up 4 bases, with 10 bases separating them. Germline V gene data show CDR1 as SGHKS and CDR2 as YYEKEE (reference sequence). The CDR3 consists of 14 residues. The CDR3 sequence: CASSLDASSYGYTF. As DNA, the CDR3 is TGTGCCAGCAGCTTGGACGCCAGCTCCTATGGCTACACCTTC.

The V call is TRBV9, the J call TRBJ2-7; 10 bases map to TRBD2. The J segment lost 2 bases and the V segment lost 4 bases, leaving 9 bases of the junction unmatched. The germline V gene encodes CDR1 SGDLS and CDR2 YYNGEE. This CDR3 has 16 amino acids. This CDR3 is CASSPQSGRATYEQYF. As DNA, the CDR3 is TGTGCCAGCAGCCCCCAGAGCGGGAGGGCAACCTACGAGCAGTACTTC. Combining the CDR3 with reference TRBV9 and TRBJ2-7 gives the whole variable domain DSGVTQTPKHLITATGQRVTLRCSPRSGDLSVYWYQQSLDQGLQFLIQYYNGEERAKGNILERFSAQQFPDLHSELNLSSLELGDSALYFCASSPQSGRATYEQYFGPGTRLTVT.

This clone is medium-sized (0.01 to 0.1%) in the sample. The CDR3 spells CASSGGTAAAYEQYF. CDR3 coding DNA: TGTGCCAGCAGCGGGGGCACGGCCGCAGCCTACGAGCAGTACTTC. The gene calls are TRBV2 and TRBJ2-7; tentatively, D is TRBD1 or TRBD2 (6 bases each). Germline CDR1 is SNHLY and CDR2 is FYNNEI. V lost 6 bases and J 2 bases, leaving 17 bases between the germline ends. The CDR3 loop spans 15 amino acids. The variable domain in full, with the rest retrieved from reference TRBV2 and TRBJ2-7, is EPEVTQTPSHQVTQMGQEVILRCVPISNHLYFYWYRQILGQKVEFLVSFYNNEISEKSEIFDDQFSVERPDGSNFTLKIRSTKLEDSAMYFCASSGGTAAAYEQYFGPGTRLTVT.

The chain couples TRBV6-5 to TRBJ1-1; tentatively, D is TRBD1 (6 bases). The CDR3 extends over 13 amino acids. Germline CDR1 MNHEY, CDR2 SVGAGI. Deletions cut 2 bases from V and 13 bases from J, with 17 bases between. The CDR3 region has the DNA TGTGCCAGCAGTTACGAGTTGGGGGCAGTAAGTTTCTTT. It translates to CASSYELGAVSFF.

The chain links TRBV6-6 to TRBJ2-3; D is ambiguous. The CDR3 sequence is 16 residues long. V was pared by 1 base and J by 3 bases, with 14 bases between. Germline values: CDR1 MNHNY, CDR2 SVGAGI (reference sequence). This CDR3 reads CASSYFLTLNTDTQYF. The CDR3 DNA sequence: TGTGCCAGCAGTTACTTTCTGACTTTAAATACAGATACGCAGTATTTT.

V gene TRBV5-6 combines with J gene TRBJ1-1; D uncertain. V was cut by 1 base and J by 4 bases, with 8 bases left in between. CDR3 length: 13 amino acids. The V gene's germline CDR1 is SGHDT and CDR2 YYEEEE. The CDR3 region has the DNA TGTGCCAGCAGCTTGCAACACATCACTGAAGCTTTCTTT. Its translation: CASSLQHITEAFF.

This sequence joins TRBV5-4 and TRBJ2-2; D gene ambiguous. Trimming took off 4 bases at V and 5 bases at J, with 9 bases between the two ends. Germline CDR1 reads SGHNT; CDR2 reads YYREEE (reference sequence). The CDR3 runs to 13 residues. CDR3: CASSPGRTGELFF. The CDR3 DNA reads TGTGCCAGCAGCCCGGGCCGAACCGGGGAGCTGTTTTTT.

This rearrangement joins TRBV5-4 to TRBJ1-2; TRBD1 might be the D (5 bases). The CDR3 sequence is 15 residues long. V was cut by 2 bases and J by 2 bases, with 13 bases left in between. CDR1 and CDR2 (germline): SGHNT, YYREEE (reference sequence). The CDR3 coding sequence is TGTGCCAGCAGCTTAGAAGATTCAGGGAACTATGGCTACACCTTC. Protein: CASSLEDSGNYGYTF.

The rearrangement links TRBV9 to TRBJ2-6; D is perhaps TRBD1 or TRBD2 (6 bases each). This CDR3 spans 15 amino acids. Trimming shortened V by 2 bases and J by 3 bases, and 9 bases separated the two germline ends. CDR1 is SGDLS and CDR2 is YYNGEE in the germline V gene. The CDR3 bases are TGTGCCAGCAGCGTCGGGGGCCGTGGGGCCAACGTCCTGACTTTC. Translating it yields CASSVGGRGANVLTF.

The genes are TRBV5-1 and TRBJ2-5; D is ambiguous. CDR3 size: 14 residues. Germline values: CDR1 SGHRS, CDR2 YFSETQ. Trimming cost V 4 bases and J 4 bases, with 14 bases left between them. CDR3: CASSGWGPGETQYF. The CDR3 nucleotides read TGCGCCAGCAGCGGCTGGGGTCCTGGAGAGACCCAGTACTTC.

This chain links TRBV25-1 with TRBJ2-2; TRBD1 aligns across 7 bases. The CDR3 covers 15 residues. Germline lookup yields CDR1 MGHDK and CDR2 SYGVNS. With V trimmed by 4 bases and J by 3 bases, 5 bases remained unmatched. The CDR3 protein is CASSAPGGDTGELFF. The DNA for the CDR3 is TGTGCCAGCAGTGCTCCAGGGGGAGACACCGGGGAGCTGTTTTTT.

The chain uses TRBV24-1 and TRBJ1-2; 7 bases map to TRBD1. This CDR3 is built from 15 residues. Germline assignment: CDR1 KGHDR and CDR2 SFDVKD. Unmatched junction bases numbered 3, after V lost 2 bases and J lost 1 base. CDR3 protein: CATSDSQGNNYGYTF. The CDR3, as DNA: TGTGCCACCAGTGATTCACAGGGGAATAACTATGGCTACACCTTC.

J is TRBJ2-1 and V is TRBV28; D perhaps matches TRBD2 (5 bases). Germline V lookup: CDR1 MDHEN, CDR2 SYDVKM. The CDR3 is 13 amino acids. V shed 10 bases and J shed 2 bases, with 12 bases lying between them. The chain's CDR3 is CATFGLPYNEQFF. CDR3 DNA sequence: TGTGCCACCTTTGGACTGCCCTACAATGAGCAGTTCTTC.

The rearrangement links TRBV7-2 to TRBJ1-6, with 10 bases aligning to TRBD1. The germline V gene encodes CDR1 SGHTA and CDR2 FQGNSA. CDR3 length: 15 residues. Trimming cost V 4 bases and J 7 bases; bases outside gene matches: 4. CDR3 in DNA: TGTGCCAGCAGCTCAGGGACAGGGGACAATTCACCCCTCCACTTT. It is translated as CASSSGTGDNSPLHF.

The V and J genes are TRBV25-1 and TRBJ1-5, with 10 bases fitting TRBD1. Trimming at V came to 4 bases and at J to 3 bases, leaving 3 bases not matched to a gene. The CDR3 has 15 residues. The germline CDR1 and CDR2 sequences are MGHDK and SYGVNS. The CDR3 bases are TGTGCCAGCAGTGGGGGACAGGGGTACAATCAGCCCCAGCATTTT. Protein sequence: CASSGGQGYNQPQHF.

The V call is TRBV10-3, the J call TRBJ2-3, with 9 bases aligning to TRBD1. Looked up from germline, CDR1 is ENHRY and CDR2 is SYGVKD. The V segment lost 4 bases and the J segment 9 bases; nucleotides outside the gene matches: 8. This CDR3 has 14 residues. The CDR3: CAISGPPGQGTQYF. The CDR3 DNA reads TGTGCCATCAGTGGTCCCCCCGGACAGGGGACGCAGTATTTT.